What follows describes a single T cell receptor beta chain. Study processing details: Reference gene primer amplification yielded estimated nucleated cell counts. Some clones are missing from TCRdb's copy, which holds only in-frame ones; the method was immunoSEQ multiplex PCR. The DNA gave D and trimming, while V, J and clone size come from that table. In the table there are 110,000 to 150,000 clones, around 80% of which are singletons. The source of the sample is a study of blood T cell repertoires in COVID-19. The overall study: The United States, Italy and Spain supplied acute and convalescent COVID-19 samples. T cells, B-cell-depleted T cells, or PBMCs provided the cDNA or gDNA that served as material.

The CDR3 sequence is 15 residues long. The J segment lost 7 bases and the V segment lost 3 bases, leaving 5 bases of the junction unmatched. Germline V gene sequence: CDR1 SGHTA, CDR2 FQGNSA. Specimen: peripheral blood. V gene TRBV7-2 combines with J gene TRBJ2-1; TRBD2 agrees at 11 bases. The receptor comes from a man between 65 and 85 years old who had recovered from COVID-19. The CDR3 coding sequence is TGTGCCAGCAGCTTGACTAGCGGGACGGTGAATGAGCAGTTCTTC. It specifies CASSLTSGTVNEQFF.